Shown below are 6 T cell receptor beta chains from a single sample sequenced in a study of response to subunit inactivated influenza vaccine. TCRdb reprocessed the RT-PCR reads via MiXCR and lists one record per CDR3 protein. This sample has hundreds of thousands of distinct CDR3 sequences, with 10% to 15% found just once. This specimen consisted of non-naive T cells sorted from PBMCs, obtained roughly 15 days before vaccination. These receptor sequences come from a man aged 50-60 years who received an inactivated influenza vaccine.

This rearrangement joins TRBV6-5 to TRBJ2-7; D gene unclear. This CDR3 has 15 amino acids. Per germline, CDR1 MNHEY and CDR2 SVGAGI. Trimming took off 4 bases at V and 3 bases at J, with 16 bases between the two ends. The CDR3 DNA follows: TGTGCCAGCAGTTGGCATAGGACCAAGGACTACGAGCAGTACTTC. Residues: CASSWHRTKDYEQYF.

The genes are TRBV18 and TRBJ2-1, with a possible D match to TRBD2 (6 bases). This CDR3 comprises 14 residues. Germline V CDR1 and CDR2: KGHSH, LQKENI. Trimming cost V 1 base and J 10 bases, with 14 bases left between them. CDR3 nucleotide sequence: TGTGCCAGCTCACCACGGCGGGAAGGGTCGGAGCAGTTCTTC. It yields the protein CASSPRREGSEQFF.

The chain links TRBV12-3 or TRBV12-4 to TRBJ2-1; the D gene is possibly TRBD1 (6 bases). V dropped 5 bases and J dropped 10 bases, with 12 bases sitting between them. The CDR3 runs to 12 residues. This chain's CDR3 is CASSPGVREQFF. In DNA form, the CDR3 reads TGTGCCAGCAGTCCAGGGGTTCGGGAGCAGTTCTTC.

This chain joins TRBV5-1 and TRBJ1-1; D is uncertain. There are 15 residues in the CDR3. CDR1 and CDR2 (germline): SGHRS, YFSETQ. V lost 5 bases, J lost 0 bases, and 14 bases lay in between. CDR3 sequence (DNA): TGCGCCAGCAGAGTTGGCCGAAGCATGAACACTGAAGCTTTCTTT. As protein: CASRVGRSMNTEAFF.

The chain employs TRBV2 and TRBJ2-7; D remains unclear. V was trimmed by 0 bases and J by 2 bases, leaving 11 bases between them. Germline V gene sequence: CDR1 SNHLY, CDR2 FYNNEI. The CDR3 loop spans 15 amino acids. In DNA form, the CDR3 reads TGTGCCAGCAGTGAAGCACAGCCGCTCGCCTACGAGCAGTACTTC. This codes for CASSEAQPLAYEQYF.

The chain employs TRBV4-1 and TRBJ1-2; 7 bases are a match to TRBD1. Trimming removed 1 base from V and 4 bases from J; junction bases left unmatched: 15. The CDR3 contains 18 residues. The germline V gene encodes CDR1 MGHRA and CDR2 YSYEKL. The CDR3 DNA reads TGCGCCAGCAGCCAAGGGGTCGGGAGGACAGGCAACTTCTATGGCTACACCTTC. Translated: CASSQGVGRTGNFYGYTF.